Below, one T cell receptor beta chain is given with its context. The antigen remains undetermined. The germline V gene encodes CDR1 KGHSH and CDR2 LQKENI. This CDR3 comprises 12 residues. The sample originates from a study of monozygotic twins with inflammatory bowel disease. Study-wide results and limits: A lone strong IBD-associated signal or clonotype found no support. Whether twins were concordant or discordant made no difference to repertoire similarity, possibly from limited power.

Nested PCRs of approximately 16 and 10 cycles, two in total, were run on TCRalpha and TCRbeta cDNA. No DNA is given; TCRdb re-called the 5' RACE reads and lists each CDR3 protein once. This sample's table has a few hundred thousand distinct CDR3 sequences. Whole-blood total RNA was extracted without T cell sorting. Sequencing was performed on blood. The receptor was derived from a human donor with ulcerative colitis or Crohn's disease, or a healthy co-twin of an affected twin (not recorded which). The V and J genes are TRBV18 and TRBJ1-1. The CDR3 spells CASSPRAGGAFF.